A selection of T cell receptor beta chains follows, all from one sample in a study of T cell responses to AZD1222 COVID-19 vaccine. Sequenced by immunoSEQ multiplex PCR; TCRdb stores in-frame clones only, minus some. Of 150,000 to 200,000 clones in the sample, about 91% were seen once. The sequenced sample was peripheral blood, obtained on day 0 of AZD1222 vaccination. These receptors originate from an adult in good health. The conserved cysteine and the conserved F or W are not part of the CDR3 here. Size values are once, few and many counts, or a class for expanded clones, and some rows have none.

J | size | V | CDR3
TRBJ1-1 | NA | TRBV4-2 | ASSGEENTEAF
TRBJ2-4 | once | TRBV5-8 | ASSLFSIAKNIQY
TRBJ2-1 | NA | TRBV11-3 | ASSPSRSPSYNEQF
TRBJ2-1 | NA | TRBV11-1 | ASSLGLRAGPGEQF
TRBJ1-5 | NA | TRBV27 | ASSLLGSNQPQH
TRBJ1-3 | NA | TRBV6-5 | ASSYAVGGGNTIY
TRBJ1-1 | NA | TRBV21-1 | ASSGRGIPPMNTEAF
TRBJ2-5 | few | TRBV5-3 | ARSLWLAEIQETQY
TRBJ2-5 | NA | TRBV5-1 | ASRVADPQETQY
TRBJ1-1 | NA | TRBV19 | ASSTSGGLIVGTEAF
TRBJ2-1 | NA | TRBV9 | ASSVGGTTKVNEQF
TRBJ1-1 | NA | TRBV6-2/TRBV6-3 | ASSYYRGMAVTEAF
TRBJ1-1 | NA | TRBV20-1 | SPVGGTEAF
TRBJ1-2 | NA | TRBV11-2 | ASSPWDSYGYT
TRBJ2-1 | NA | TRBV10-3 | AIRTGQENNEQF
TRBJ2-1 | NA | TRBV19 | ASSIRTGVGNEQF
TRBJ1-2 | NA | TRBV19 | ASSMNRDYGYT
TRBJ2-3 | NA | TRBV5-6 | ASSLDDGGFSSTDTQY
TRBJ2-1 | once | TRBV15 | ATSFIVEAGVGNEQF
TRBJ1-2 | NA | TRBV7-6 | ASSLGIRDTHGYT
TRBJ2-3 | once | TRBV7-9 | ASSFRAGAYTQY
TRBJ1-5 | NA | TRBV18 | ASSRDGASNQPQH
TRBJ2-7 | NA | TRBV6-6 | ASSYDQSSNEQY
TRBJ1-2 | NA | TRBV7-8 | ASSLTAKWGYT
TRBJ2-1 | once | TRBV7-3 | ASSPTSGSGSEQF
TRBJ1-6 | NA | TRBV27 | ASSFSRNSPLH
TRBJ2-1 | once | TRBV19 | ASSILTGGLF
TRBJ1-2 | NA | TRBV7-2 | ASTLALGGGYT
TRBJ1-1 | NA | TRBV3-1/TRBV3-2 | ASSHLWAPNTEAF
TRBJ1-1 | few | TRBV6-5 | ASSPRDRGNTEAF
TRBJ1-6 | NA | TRBV18 | ASSREGTYSPLH
TRBJ1-6 | NA | TRBV6-5 | ASRYTGGSNSPLH
TRBJ2-7 | NA | TRBV19 | ASSMGQGIYEQY
TRBJ2-7 | NA | TRBV2 | ASSERQEGLGN
TRBJ1-1 | NA | TRBV9 | ASSVGQGGTEAF
TRBJ1-5 | NA | TRBV5-1 | ASSPGWQPNQPQH
TRBJ1-4 | NA | TRBV27 | ASSLSGRQDEKLF
TRBJ2-7 | NA | TRBV5-1 | ASSLQISSYEQY
TRBJ1-5 | NA | TRBV20-1 | SASRQDRNQPQH
TRBJ2-7 | NA | TRBV19 | ASSITSDLRIYEQY
TRBJ2-1 | NA | TRBV5-8 | ASRTETYYGNEQF
TRBJ2-7 | NA | TRBV6-6 | ASRTTSGGNSYEQY
TRBJ2-7 | NA | TRBV6-5 | ASSYGQTGGLREQY
TRBJ2-2 | NA | TRBV7-7 | ASSLAVAGGPGELF
TRBJ2-7 | once | TRBV10-3 | AISDRDYEQY
TRBJ2-5 | NA | TRBV29-1 | SAMGDFETQY
TRBJ1-4 | once | TRBV27 | ASSLFGATNEKLF
TRBJ1-1 | NA | TRBV6-5 | ASRVGGNTEAF